This T cell receptor beta chain emerged from a study of blood T cell repertoires in COVID-19. Sequencing was performed with immunoSEQ multiplex PCR; in TCRdb, only in-frame clones are kept and a portion is missing. The data contain 150,000 to 200,000 clones, about 86% of them singletons. The CDR3 is 15 residues long. From germline, CDR1 is SQVTM and CDR2 ANQGSEA. V dropped 3 bases and J dropped 4; count of bases not matched to a gene: 8. Input material: peripheral blood. The V and J genes are TRBV29-1 and TRBJ2-3, with TRBD2 identical over 9 bases. This TCR came from a woman aged 18-29 years who had recovered from COVID-19. The CDR3 region has the DNA TGCAGCGTTGAGTTGCGACAGCGGGGGGCAGATACGCAGTATTTT. The encoded protein is CSVELRQRGADTQYF.